Below are 30 T cell receptor beta chains sequenced from a single sample in a study of blood T cell repertoires in COVID-19. The repertoire was sequenced with immunoSEQ multiplex PCR; TCRdb's copy has only in-frame clones and lacks some. The top ten clones hold about 40% of a sample with about 64,000 clones, 88% of them seen once. The sequenced sample consisted of peripheral blood. All receptors derive from an older woman with COVID-19, enrolled during active disease.

The chain couples TRBV7-2 to TRBJ2-5; D ambiguous. V lost 5 bases, J lost 4 bases, and 14 bases lay in between. The germline V gene encodes CDR1 SGHTA and CDR2 FQGNSA. The length of the CDR3 is 14 residues. In DNA form, the CDR3 reads TGTGCCAGCAGCCCACTGGTTTTCGGAGAGACCCAGTACTTC. It encodes CASSPLVFGETQYF.

J is TRBJ2-7 and V is TRBV7-9, with a tentative D call TRBD2 (6 bases). V was trimmed by 5 bases and J by 6 bases, leaving 17 bases between them. CDR1 and CDR2 from the germline V gene are SEHNR and FQNEAQ (reference sequence). The length of the CDR3 is 14 residues. In DNA, the CDR3 is TGTGCCAGCAGCCCCGGACTGATTAGCGGCGAGCAGTACTTC. Amino acid sequence: CASSPGLISGEQYF.

The chain couples TRBV9 to TRBJ1-5; possibly TRBD1 for D (6 bases). With 8 bases removed from V and 2 bases from J, the gap between germline ends came to 20 bases. This CDR3 spans 16 amino acids. Germline V gene sequence: CDR1 SGDLS, CDR2 YYNGEE. The CDR3 DNA follows: TGTGCCAGTCCCGTGGGGGGGCCTGGGGGCAATCAGCCCCAGCATTTT. Its protein product is CASPVGGPGGNQPQHF.

The gene calls are TRBV10-3 and TRBJ1-3; D is possibly TRBD1 (6 bases). Germline loops: CDR1 ENHRY, CDR2 SYGVKD. Trimming stripped 10 bases from V and 0 bases from J, with 13 bases between. The CDR3 runs 14 residues. The CDR3 sequence is CATRTDNSGNTIYF. The CDR3 DNA reads TGTGCCACCAGGACAGATAACTCTGGAAACACCATATATTTT.

The chain uses TRBV7-2 and TRBJ1-2; D unclear. In germline, CDR1 is SGHTA, CDR2 FQGNSA. The V end lost 0 bases, the J end lost 6 bases, and 14 bases lay between the germline ends. CDR3 length equals 15 residues. CDR3 loop: CASSLAAGYGDGYTF. The DNA for the CDR3 is TGTGCCAGCAGCTTAGCGGCAGGTTACGGCGATGGCTACACCTTC.

The rearrangement joins TRBV4-3 to TRBJ2-1; weak D call: TRBD1 (7 bases). CDR3 length equals 17 residues. V lost 1 base to trimming and J lost 9 bases, with 22 bases between them. Germline loops: CDR1 LGHNA, CDR2 YSLEER. The CDR3 DNA sequence: TGCGCCAGCAGCCAAGTTCTAATGGAGGGGGCGGGGATTGAGCAGTTCTTC. This translates into CASSQVLMEGAGIEQFF.

The V and J genes are TRBV7-9 and TRBJ2-7; 10 nucleotides match TRBD1. The CDR3 spans 16 residues. Germline V lookup: CDR1 SEHNR, CDR2 FQNEAQ (reference sequence). Trimming took 5 bases from V and 1 from J; bases not matched to a gene: 8. For the CDR3, the DNA is TGTGCCAGCAGCCGAGGGACAGGGGAAGGATCCTACGAGCAGTACTTC. Translated, it gives CASSRGTGEGSYEQYF.

This sequence joins TRBV3-1 (or the pseudogene TRBV3-2) and TRBJ1-4; possibly TRBD1 for D (5 bases). Germline V gene data show CDR1 as LGHDT and CDR2 as YNNKEL (reference sequence). V lost 4 bases, J lost 7 bases, and 19 bases lay in between. CDR3 length: 16 residues. CDR3 nucleotide sequence: TGTGCCAGCAGCCCCACCCCCGGGGGGGGTATTGAAAAACTGTTTTTT. This encodes CASSPTPGGGIEKLFF.

J is TRBJ2-7 and V is TRBV6-5; TRBD2 agrees at 8 bases. Germline V gives CDR1 MNHEY, CDR2 SVGAGI. The V segment lost 2 bases and the J segment 2 bases; nucleotides outside the gene matches: 5. The CDR3 runs to 15 residues. CDR3 amino acids: CASSYPGGEPYEQYF. The CDR3 DNA reads as TGTGCCAGCAGTTACCCGGGGGGGGAGCCCTACGAGCAGTACTTC.

This clone appeared once. CDR3 sequence reads: CASRGASEVGELFF. Written as DNA, the CDR3 is TGCGCCAGCAGGGGGGCAAGCGAGGTCGGGGAGCTGTTTTTT. V and J are TRBV5-1 and TRBJ2-2; D is perhaps TRBD1 (6 bases). CDR3 length: 14 amino acids. Germline lookup yields CDR1 SGHRS and CDR2 YFSETQ. V was trimmed by 5 bases and J by 7 bases, leaving 15 bases between them. Full variable domain (rest looked up from reference TRBV5-1 and TRBJ2-2): KAGVTQTPRYLIKTRGQQVTLSCSPISGHRSVSWYQQTPGQGLQFLFEYFSETQRNKGNFPGRFSGRQFSNSRSEMNVSTLELGDSALYLCASRGASEVGELFFGEGSRLTVL.

The chain has TRBV24-1 and TRBJ1-3; D call uncertain. V was clipped by 0 bases and J by 0 bases, with 11 bases between them. The CDR3 is 17 residues long. Germline CDR1 is KGHDR and CDR2 is SFDVKD. The CDR3 nucleotides read TGTGCCACCAGTGATTTGCATTCGGTCCTCTCTGGAAACACCATATATTTT. As protein: CATSDLHSVLSGNTIYF.

The rearrangement uses TRBV14 and TRBJ2-7; D not certain. V was trimmed by 0 bases and J by 2 bases, leaving 14 bases between them. The CDR3 runs to 16 residues. Germline V lookup: CDR1 SGHDN, CDR2 FVKESK. The CDR3 DNA reads as TGTGCCAGCAGCCAAGATACGCAGTTCCAAGCCTACGAGCAGTACTTC. This translates into CASSQDTQFQAYEQYF.

This chain uses TRBV5-1 with TRBJ2-5, with 9 bases that match TRBD1. This CDR3 spans 16 amino acids. J gave up 2 bases and V 2 bases, and 7 bases lay outside the gene matches. The germline V gene has CDR1 SGHRS and CDR2 YFSETQ. CDR3: CASSFTGGPVQETQYF. The CDR3 DNA reads as TGCGCCAGCAGCTTTACAGGGGGCCCGGTTCAAGAGACCCAGTACTTC. Full variable domain (outside the CDR3, taken from reference TRBV5-1 and TRBJ2-5): KAGVTQTPRYLIKTRGQQVTLSCSPISGHRSVSWYQQTPGQGLQFLFEYFSETQRNKGNFPGRFSGRQFSNSRSEMNVSTLELGDSALYLCASSFTGGPVQETQYFGPGTRLLVL.

This chain links TRBV11-2 with TRBJ1-1, with 7 bases fitting TRBD1. V gave up 5 bases and J gave up 2 bases; unmatched junction bases: 5. Germline CDR1 and CDR2: SGHAT and FQNNGV. The CDR3 is 14 amino acids. This chain's CDR3 is CASSRRDRNTEAFF. The CDR3 DNA reads as TGTGCCAGCAGCAGACGGGACAGAAACACTGAAGCTTTCTTT. The full variable domain, completed using reference TRBV11-2 and TRBJ1-1, is EAGVAQSPRYKIIEKRQSVAFWCNPISGHATLYWYQQILGQGPKLLIQFQNNGVVDDSQLPKDRFSAERLKGVDSTLKIQPAKLEDSAVYLCASSRRDRNTEAFFGQGTRLTVV.

The chain uses TRBV4-1 and TRBJ1-5; D is unclear. The V and J ends lost 2 bases and 4 bases respectively, with 12 bases between them. Germline CDR1 MGHRA, CDR2 YSYEKL. The CDR3 loop spans 15 amino acids. CDR3 DNA sequence: TGCGCCAGCAGCCAATTCTTGGCAGATAATCAGCCCCAGCATTTT. Translating it yields CASSQFLADNQPQHF.

The chain recombines TRBV11-2 with TRBJ2-1, with 7 bases identical to TRBD2. V lost 5 bases, J lost 5 bases, and 15 bases stayed unmatched. The CDR3 runs to 17 residues. CDR1 SGHAT and CDR2 FQNNGV come from the germline V gene. In DNA, the CDR3 is TGTGCCAGCAGCCTTGGGGCGGGGCGGGGGTCCAACAATGAGCAGTTCTTC. This gives the protein CASSLGAGRGSNNEQFF.

The chain has TRBV4-3 and TRBJ1-2, with D unclear. CDR3 length: 14 amino acids. CDR1 is LGHNA, CDR2 YSLEER, per germline. Trimming removed 1 base at V and 4 bases at J, with 10 bases between. The CDR3 protein is CASSQALEGYGYTF. The CDR3 DNA is TGCGCCAGCAGCCAAGCTTTAGAGGGCTATGGCTACACCTTC.

The chain employs TRBV7-9 and TRBJ2-7; D might be TRBD2 (5 bases). V was trimmed by 3 bases and J by 4 bases, leaving 10 bases between them. CDR1 is SEHNR, CDR2 FQNEAQ, per germline (reference sequence). The CDR3 runs 13 residues. The CDR3 loop reads CASSFPGLYEQYF. CDR3 nucleotides: TGTGCCAGCAGCTTCCCTGGACTTTACGAGCAGTACTTC.

The J gene is TRBJ2-2, the V gene TRBV18; D perhaps matches TRBD2 (6 bases). CDR1 is KGHSH, CDR2 LQKENI, per germline. The CDR3 is 14 amino acids. V lost 4 bases and J lost 6, with 12 bases in between. In DNA, the CDR3 is TGTGCCAGCTCACTACGGGAGACCGCCGGGGAGCTGTTTTTT. It is translated as CASSLRETAGELFF.

J is TRBJ1-6 and V is TRBV27, with D unresolved. CDR3 length: 14 amino acids. In germline, CDR1 is MNHEY, CDR2 SMNVEV (reference sequence). Between the trimmed V and J ends, which lost 3 bases and 4 bases, there was a span of 7 bases. The CDR3 sequence is CASSFSDYNSPLHF. In nucleotides, the CDR3 is TGTGCCAGCAGTTTTTCAGATTATAATTCACCCCTCCACTTT.

The rearrangement uses TRBV7-9 and TRBJ1-1, with D possibly matching TRBD1 (6 bases). CDR1 and CDR2 (germline): SEHNR, FQNEAQ (reference sequence). The CDR3 has 14 residues. V gave up 5 bases and J gave up 7 bases, with 17 bases separating them. The CDR3 protein is CASSPDRQKDEAFF. CDR3 in DNA: TGTGCCAGCAGCCCCGACAGGCAAAAAGATGAAGCTTTCTTT.

To note about this clone: Germline is not matched at one junction end, which may reflect a read error. The chain joins TRBV4-3 to TRBJ2-5; D unclear. The CDR3 spans 12 residues. From germline, CDR1 is LGHNA and CDR2 YSLEER. Here the CDR3 DNA reads TGCGCCAGCAGCCAAGACCAGGAGACCCAGTACTTC. Translated: CASSQDQETQYF.

The chain combines TRBV7-9 with TRBJ1-4, with 9 bases matching TRBD1. From germline, CDR1 is SEHNR and CDR2 FQNEAQ (reference sequence). The V segment lost 4 bases and the J segment 8 bases; nucleotides outside the gene matches: 8. The CDR3 covers 15 residues. CDR3 DNA sequence: TGTGCCAGCAGCTCCAGACAGGGGGGCGGGGAAAAACTGTTTTTT. Protein sequence: CASSSRQGGGEKLFF.

This clone was seen only a few times. The chain couples TRBV3-1 (or the pseudogene TRBV3-2) to TRBJ2-3; TRBD2 aligns across 7 bases. Germline V gene lookup returns CDR1 LGHDT and CDR2 YNNKEL (reference sequence). This CDR3 has 18 residues. V shed 2 bases, J shed 5 bases, and the junction held 16 bases outside the gene matches. The CDR3 bases are TGTGCCAGCAGCCAATGGGGAACTAGCGAGGGTAAAAAAGATACGCAGTATTTT. Residues: CASSQWGTSEGKKDTQYF.

The J gene is TRBJ2-5, the V gene TRBV24-1, with a possible D match to TRBD2 (6 bases). Germline loops: CDR1 KGHDR, CDR2 SFDVKD. Trimming cost V 7 bases and J 0 bases, with 11 bases left between them. The CDR3 spans 14 residues. Written as DNA, the CDR3 is TGTGCCACCAGCCCAGGAGGGCACCAAGAGACCCAGTACTTC. Residues: CATSPGGHQETQYF.

The gene calls are TRBV27 and TRBJ2-4, with D possibly matching TRBD2 (7 bases). Trimming shortened V by 3 bases and J by 8 bases, and 14 bases separated the two germline ends. The CDR3 spans 14 residues. CDR1 is MNHEY and CDR2 is SMNVEV in the germline V gene (reference sequence). The CDR3 loop is CASSLGGRGHIQYF. CDR3 DNA: TGTGCCAGCAGTTTGGGGGGGCGTGGGCACATTCAGTACTTC.

This clone was observed a single time. This chain joins TRBV30 and TRBJ1-2; 10 positions match TRBD1. The V gene end was trimmed by 8 bases and the J gene end by 8 bases; junction bases not matched to a gene: 8. Looked up from germline, CDR1 is GTSNPN and CDR2 is SVGIG (reference sequence). This CDR3 has 12 residues. CDR3 amino acids: CARSDRGLGYTF. The CDR3 DNA follows: TGTGCCCGATCTGACAGGGGGCTGGGCTACACCTTC.

The CDR3 here is CAWSTGSRVYEQYF. The CDR3, as DNA: TGTGCCTGGAGTACCGGTAGCAGGGTCTACGAGCAGTACTTC. The gene calls are TRBV30 and TRBJ2-7, with D tentatively TRBD1 (5 bases). The CDR3 totals 14 residues. V lost 2 bases to trimming and J lost 3 bases, with 14 bases between them. Germline CDR1 reads GTSNPN; CDR2 reads SVGIG (reference sequence).

The chain has TRBV4-3 and TRBJ1-2; the D is unclear. The V gene's germline CDR1 is LGHNA and CDR2 YSLEER. The CDR3 totals 15 residues. Trimming removed 2 bases from V and 0 bases from J, with 10 bases in between. CDR3 bases: TGCGCCAGCAGCCAACAAACAGCAGCTAACTATGGCTACACCTTC. Protein product: CASSQQTAANYGYTF.

The V and J genes are TRBV14 and TRBJ1-2, with D maybe TRBD1 (5 bases). Trimming pared 0 bases from V and 8 bases from J, leaving 16 bases between. In germline, CDR1 is SGHDN, CDR2 FVKESK. The CDR3 loop spans 15 amino acids. The CDR3 DNA follows: TGTGCCAGCAGCCAAGATCGGGGGATCCCTTCGGGCTACACCTTC. Its protein product is CASSQDRGIPSGYTF.